What follows are 9 T cell receptor beta chains derived from one specimen sequenced in a study of blood T cell repertoires in COVID-19. The repertoire was sequenced with immunoSEQ multiplex PCR; TCRdb's copy has only in-frame clones and lacks some. The data show over 120,000 clones, around 87% seen once. The sequenced sample consisted of PBMCs or T cells enriched from blood (not recorded which). The origin of the receptors is a man between 60 and 70 years old who had recovered from COVID-19.

The chain combines TRBV6-6 with TRBJ2-7; the D gene is possibly TRBD2 (5 bases). The CDR3 covers 16 residues. Trimming removed 0 bases at V and 0 bases at J, with 12 bases between. CDR1 and CDR2 (germline): MNHNY, SVGAGI (reference sequence). CDR3 nucleotide sequence: TGTGCCAGCAGTTACTCGGGTGCGGGTCCCTCCTACGAGCAGTACTTC. This sequence encodes CASSYSGAGPSYEQYF.

V is TRBV5-8 and J is TRBJ2-4, with D uncertain. The V end lost 5 bases, the J end lost 5 bases, and 17 bases lay between the germline ends. Germline CDR1 is SGHTS and CDR2 is YDEGEE. This CDR3 is built from 15 residues. The CDR3 region has the DNA TGTGCCAGCAGGTCGAGTAGCCGCGTCCAAAACATTCAGTACTTC. This translates into CASRSSSRVQNIQYF.

V usage is TRBV18 and J usage is TRBJ1-1, with D tentatively TRBD1 (5 bases). The CDR3 totals 14 residues. Germline V gene sequence: CDR1 KGHSH, CDR2 LQKENI. The V gene lost 2 bases and the J gene lost 6 bases, with 13 bases spanning the gap. CDR3 DNA sequence: TGTGCCAGCTCACCAACAGGTCCTATCGCTGAAGCTTTCTTT. Translation gives CASSPTGPIAEAFF.

This rearrangement joins TRBV5-4 to TRBJ2-2; a weak D match, TRBD1 (5 bases). CDR1 and CDR2 (germline): SGHNT, YYREEE (reference sequence). The CDR3 runs 15 residues. V lost 2 bases and J 4 bases, leaving 12 bases between the germline ends. CDR3 residues: CASSLNSGITGELFF. The CDR3 coding sequence is TGTGCCAGCAGCTTAAACTCAGGGATCACCGGGGAGCTGTTTTTT. Supplemented by reference TRBV5-4 and TRBJ2-2, the full variable domain reads ETGVTQSPTHLIKTRGQQVTLRCSSQSGHNTVSWYQQALGQGPQFIFQYYREEENGRGNFPPRFSGLQFPNYSSELNVNALELDDSALYLCASSLNSGITGELFFGEGSRLTVL.

V usage is TRBV18 and J usage is TRBJ2-7; TRBD1 is a possible D gene (6 bases). V lost 1 base to trimming and J lost 0 bases, with 10 bases between them. Germline CDR1 reads KGHSH; CDR2 reads LQKENI. CDR3 size: 15 residues. The CDR3 sequence: CASSPQGVSSYEQYF. The DNA for the CDR3 is TGTGCCAGCTCACCACAGGGGGTAAGCTCCTACGAGCAGTACTTC.

The chain employs TRBV7-8 and TRBJ1-5; no definite D call. V lost 5 bases and J 0 bases, leaving 14 bases between the germline ends. The CDR3 is made up of 16 amino acids. Germline CDR1 SGHVS, CDR2 FQNEAQ. The DNA of the CDR3 is TGTGCCAGCAGCAGCCCGAGGGCAGGTAGCAATCAGCCCCAGCATTTT. As protein: CASSSPRAGSNQPQHF.

V is TRBV5-1 and J is TRBJ2-3; the D gene is possibly TRBD1 (6 bases). V was trimmed by 4 bases and J by 0 bases, leaving 12 bases between them. Germline loops: CDR1 SGHRS, CDR2 YFSETQ. CDR3 length: 15 amino acids. CDR3 nucleotide sequence: TGCGCCAGCAGCCCCAGGACAGCTAGCACAGATACGCAGTATTTT. It specifies CASSPRTASTDTQYF.

This chain joins TRBV12-3 or TRBV12-4 and TRBJ2-1, with D uncertain. Between the trimmed V and J ends, which lost 2 bases and 8 bases, there was a span of 4 bases. This CDR3 region has 11 residues. The CDR3 coding sequence is TGTGCCAGCAGTTTATATGATGAGCAGTTCTTC. Translating gives CASSLYDEQFF.

This clone is a singleton in its sample. The chain employs TRBV24-1 and TRBJ1-1; a possible D gene is TRBD1 (6 bases). Germline V CDR1 and CDR2: KGHDR, SFDVKD. V lost 6 bases and J 6 bases, leaving 16 bases between the germline ends. This CDR3 region has 14 residues. Written as DNA, the CDR3 is TGTGCCACCAGTCAGGGGCAGGGTTACTCTGAAGCTTTCTTT. This encodes CATSQGQGYSEAFF.